This T cell receptor (beta chain) comes out of a study of blood T cell repertoires in COVID-19. Whole-study context: Collection of acute and convalescent COVID-19 samples took place in the United States, Italy and Spain.

The assay was immunoSEQ multiplex PCR, and TCRdb's table has in-frame clones only and misses some. The sample yields around 220,000 clones, 80% to 90% seen once. The germline V gene encodes CDR1 SGHTA and CDR2 FQGTGA. The CDR3 is made up of 17 amino acids. J lost 7 bases, V lost 1 base, and 13 bases had no gene match. The sample consisted of peripheral blood. The sequence derives from a woman of 80 years or more with acute or convalescent COVID-19. The chain couples TRBV7-3 to TRBJ2-1, with 7 bases that match TRBD2. The CDR3 reads CASSLSTGRLGLNEQFF. CDR3 coding DNA: TGTGCCAGCAGCTTAAGCACCGGGAGGCTCGGATTAAATGAGCAGTTCTTC.